This entry concerns a single T cell receptor (beta chain). The sample comes from a study of blood T cell repertoires in COVID-19. In the study overall: Nucleic acid was either cDNA or gDNA, and it came from T cells, B-cell-depleted T cells, or PBMCs.

It was during active infection that Seattle patients were enrolled and then longitudinally followed. The ends lost 4 bases at V and 3 bases at J; junction bases unmatched: 3. The CDR3 runs to 15 residues. Germline CDR1 KGHDR, CDR2 SFDVKD. Libraries were prepared by immunoSEQ multiplex PCR; TCRdb keeps only in-frame clonotypes and omits some of them. The data contain roughly 290,000 clones, 80% to 95% of them singletons. This sequence originates from a woman aged 25 to 39 with COVID-19, enrolled during active disease. This sequence joins TRBV24-1 and TRBJ1-4; 8 nucleotides line up with TRBD1. What was sequenced was peripheral blood. CDR3 bases: TGTGCCACCAGTGACCCGGGACAGGCTAATGAAAAACTGTTTTTT. Protein: CATSDPGQANEKLFF.